Listed below are T cell receptor beta chains from one sample, sequenced in a study of radiation and T cells in renal cell carcinoma. Assay used: immunoSEQ multiplex PCR; TCRdb lists only in-frame clones, some missing. Of roughly 9,000 clones in the sample, 50% to 70% were seen once. The sample here was tumor tissue, taken from a patient whose treatment included radiotherapy and nephrectomy. These receptors were collected from a woman aged 45-60 years with renal cell carcinoma. The CDR3 runs from the conserved cysteine through the conserved F or W. The order of the fields is D gene, J gene, CDR3 length, clone size, V gene, CDR3 protein, CDR3 DNA. A D gene is named only where the DNA matches it firmly. Clone size is shown for a subset of rows, as once, few, many or a class of expanded clone.

>.|TRBJ2-7|13|.|TRBV2
CASRGQGGYEQYF
TGTGCCAGCAGGGGGCAGGGCGGGTACGAGCAGTACTTC
>.|TRBJ2-6|18|.|TRBV28
CASSSITRDLSGANVLTF
TGTGCCAGCAGTTCTATTACTAGGGACCTTTCTGGGGCCAACGTCCTGACTTTC
>TRBD1|TRBJ1-3|20|.|TRBV19
CASTQDRRRSSWFSGNTIYF
TGTGCCAGTACCCAGGACAGGAGGCGTTCGAGTTGGTTCTCTGGAAACACCATATATTTT
>TRBD1|TRBJ2-3|14|.|TRBV11-2
CASSRDRDTDTQYF
TGTGCCAGCAGCCGGGACAGGGACACAGATACGCAGTATTTT
>.|TRBJ2-7|15|once|TRBV9
CASSASEGYTYEQYF
TGTGCCAGCAGCGCATCCGAAGGGTACACCTACGAGCAGTACTTC
>.|TRBJ2-7|10|.|TRBV2
CASSVGEQYF
TGTGCCAGCAGTGTTGGCGAGCAGTACTTC
>TRBD1|TRBJ2-1|15|.|TRBV19
CASSRIQGVNNEQFF
TGTGCCAGTAGCCGGATACAGGGGGTAAATAATGAGCAGTTCTTC
>.|TRBJ2-5|13|once|TRBV19
CASTGVGLETQYF
TGTGCCAGTACCGGCGTGGGGTTAGAGACCCAGTACTTC
>.|TRBJ2-7|13|.|TRBV5-6
CASSSRRSYEQYF
TGTGCCAGCAGCTCGCGTAGGTCCTACGAGCAGTACTTC
>.|TRBJ2-7|14|.|TRBV6-4
CASSYEDSSYEQYF
TGTGCCAGCAGTTACGAGGACAGCTCCTACGAGCAGTACTTC
>.|TRBJ1-2|14|.|TRBV28
CASSFSGEEYGYTF
TGTGCCAGCAGTTTTTCTGGGGAAGAATATGGCTACACCTTC
>TRBD1|TRBJ1-2|14|.|TRBV2
CASVRDRTNYGYTF
TGTGCCAGCGTTCGGGACAGAACTAACTATGGCTACACCTTC
>TRBD1|TRBJ2-7|15|.|TRBV6-6
CAISESDREVNEQYF
TGTGCCATCAGTGAGTCTGACAGGGAAGTAAACGAGCAGTACTTC
>.|TRBJ1-4|11|.|TRBV6-5
CASSTPEKLFF
TGTGCCAGCAGTACCCCCGAAAAACTGTTTTTT
>.|TRBJ2-3|13|.|TRBV6-1
CASASQVPDTQYF
TGTGCCAGCGCCTCCCAGGTCCCAGATACGCAGTATTTT
>TRBD2|TRBJ2-5|23|few|TRBV15
CATSPEPGQISSMGLAGLETQYF
TGTGCCACCAGCCCGGAGCCGGGACAGATATCCTCAATGGGACTAGCGGGGTTAGAGACCCAGTACTTC
>.|TRBJ1-3|15|few|TRBV10-2
CASSESATPGNTIYF
TGCGCCAGCAGTGAGTCCGCCACGCCTGGAAACACCATATATTTT
>.|TRBJ2-1|13|once|TRBV28
CASSEDSQNEQFF
TGTGCCAGCAGTGAAGACAGTCAAAATGAGCAGTTCTTC
>.|TRBJ2-5|13|.|TRBV5-1
CASSLVEGETQYF
TGCGCCAGCAGCTTGGTGGAAGGGGAGACCCAGTACTTC
>.|TRBJ1-2|13|.|TRBV10-2
CASRGTSNYGYTF
TGCGCCAGCAGAGGGACTTCTAACTATGGCTACACCTTC
>TRBD1|TRBJ1-6|16|.|TRBV27
CASRVVGTGYNSPLHF
TGTGCCAGCAGGGTAGTTGGGACAGGGTATAATTCACCCCTCCACTTT
>TRBD1|TRBJ2-7|14|.|TRBV4-3
CASSTGQGRYEQYF
TGCGCCAGCAGCACCGGACAGGGGCGCTACGAGCAGTACTTC
>.|TRBJ2-4|13|once|TRBV7-2
CASSFGPGGIQYF
.
>TRBD2|TRBJ2-1|16|.|TRBV9
CASSALAGVGYNEQFF
TGTGCCAGCAGCGCCCTAGCGGGAGTAGGATACAATGAGCAGTTCTTC
>.|TRBJ2-3|14|.|TRBV7-2
CASSVQGPTKTQYF
TGTGCCAGCAGCGTACAGGGTCCTACGAAAACGCAGTATTTT
>.|TRBJ1-2|12|.|TRBV6-5
CASSTTNYGYTF
TGTGCCAGCAGTACAACTAACTATGGCTACACCTTC
>.|TRBJ2-3|14|.|TRBV10-2
CASNEGPQRDTQYF
TGCGCCAGTAACGAGGGGCCACAGCGGGATACGCAGTATTTT
>.|TRBJ2-3|13|.|TRBV11-2
CASSLDTRDTQYF
TGTGCCAGCAGCTTAGATACGAGGGATACGCAGTATTTT
>TRBD1|TRBJ2-5|15|.|TRBV6-5
CASNINSGGRETQYF
TGTGCCAGCAACATTAATTCAGGGGGCCGGGAGACCCAGTACTTC
>TRBD1|TRBJ2-3|16|once|TRBV4-3
CASSQERTGGSDTQYF
TGCGCCAGCAGCCAAGAAAGGACAGGGGGCTCAGATACGCAGTATTTT
>TRBD1|TRBJ2-6|18|.|TRBV19
CASSTMDRGRTGANVLTF
TGTGCCAGTAGTACCATGGACAGGGGGCGTACTGGGGCCAACGTCCTGACTTTC
>.|TRBJ1-3|16|.|TRBV7-6
CASSPRSGGTGNTIYF
TGTGCCAGCAGCCCCCGATCGGGGGGCACTGGAAACACCATATATTTT
>.|TRBJ2-7|12|once|TRBV7-2
CASSLSAYEQYF
TGTGCCAGCAGCTTAAGCGCCTACGAGCAGTACTTC
>TRBD2|TRBJ2-1|17|.|TRBV5-1
CASSPGAGGYEGDEQFF
TGCGCCAGCAGCCCCGGAGCGGGAGGGTATGAAGGTGATGAGCAGTTCTTC
>.|TRBJ1-1|12|.|TRBV10-3
CAIRGINTEAFF
TGTGCCATCAGGGGAATCAACACTGAAGCTTTCTTT
>.|TRBJ1-1|14|few|TRBV2
CATLRPGLNTEAFF
TGTGCCACCTTGCGGCCAGGGCTGAACACTGAAGCTTTCTTT
>.|TRBJ2-7|13|.|TRBV5-8
CASSFQGLGEQYF
TGTGCCAGCAGCTTTCAGGGTCTGGGCGAGCAGTACTTC